The rows below give T cell receptor beta chains drawn from one sample of a study of blood T cell repertoires in COVID-19. TCRdb's table, derived via immunoSEQ multiplex PCR, lists solely in-frame clones and lacks some. Of about 150,000 clones listed, around 84% were seen once; the top ten hold about 2.6%. Sequenced material: peripheral blood. The receptors originated from a human donor with acute or convalescent COVID-19. The donor label of this sample is uncertain. The CDR3 runs from the conserved cysteine through the conserved F or W. D genes are given only for firm matches. Size is omitted from some rows. Given values are once, few, many or a class for expanded clones.

j_call clone_size v_call d_call cdr3_nt cdr3_aa
TRBJ1-1 - TRBV4-1 - TGCGCCAGCAGATCATTCAGCGTGAACACTGAAGCTTTCTTT CASRSFSVNTEAFF
TRBJ2-2 - TRBV30 - TGTGCCTGGAGTGTATCAACTAGGGCAACCGGGGAGCTGTTTTTT CAWSVSTRATGELFF
TRBJ2-1 - TRBV6-1 - TGTGCCAGCAGTGAACATCCGAGCTCCTACAATGAGCAGTTCTTC CASSEHPSSYNEQFF
TRBJ2-7 - TRBV4-1 - TGCGCCAGCAGCCAGCCAATAAGGGGGATCCTCTCCTACGAGCAGTACTTC CASSQPIRGILSYEQYF
TRBJ2-7 once TRBV9 TRBD1 TGTGCCAGCAGCGTAGGGCGGGACAGGGGGACCTACGAGCAGTACTTC CASSVGRDRGTYEQYF
TRBJ1-2 - TRBV9 - TGTGCCAGCAGCGCAGGCACAGGCTTATATGGCTACACCTTC CASSAGTGLYGYTF
TRBJ2-7 - TRBV6-6 - TGTGCCAGCAGTCCACACTACGAGCAGTACTTC CASSPHYEQYF
TRBJ1-2 once TRBV6-5 TRBD1 TGTGCCAGCTACGTGACAGGGCACATCTATGGCTACACCTTC CASYVTGHIYGYTF
TRBJ1-1 once TRBV30 - TGTGCCGGGACCAAAGGAGGTGGACGGATGAACACTGAAGCTTTCTTT CAGTKGGGRMNTEAFF
TRBJ1-1 few TRBV2 - TGTGCCAGCAAGAACCAACTGGACACTGAAGCTTTCTTT CASKNQLDTEAFF
TRBJ2-3 - TRBV4-3 TRBD2 TGCGCCAGCAGCCAAGAGTCTAGCGGGAGCACAGATACGCAGTATTTT CASSQESSGSTDTQYF
TRBJ1-1 once TRBV18 TRBD1 TGTGCCAGCTCACGGGAGACAGGGGGTGGAACTGAAGCTTTCTTT CASSRETGGGTEAFF
TRBJ1-2 - TRBV10-3 - TGTGCCATCAGTGGATCCGTGGGTACGGGGGGCTACACCTTC CAISGSVGTGGYTF
TRBJ2-1 - TRBV7-6 TRBD2 TGTGCCAGCAGCCTGACTAGCGGGTACAATGAGCAGTTCTTC CASSLTSGYNEQFF
TRBJ1-2 - TRBV6-2/TRBV6-3 - TGTGCCAGCAGTTACGTCAGGTTACAGCACTATGGCTACACCTTC CASSYVRLQHYGYTF
TRBJ2-3 - TRBV9 - TGTGCCAGCAGCGTAGAGATAGTCACAGATACGCAGTATTTT CASSVEIVTDTQYF
TRBJ1-3 - TRBV7-3 - TGTGCCAGCAGCTTAGGTCCGGGACAAGGGCCCTCTGGAAACACCATATATTTT CASSLGPGQGPSGNTIYF
TRBJ2-2 - TRBV7-2 TRBD1 TGTGCCAGCAGCCCATTCTCAGGGGGCGTCACCGGGGAGCTGTTTTTT CASSPFSGGVTGELFF
TRBJ1-5 - TRBV27 TRBD1 TGTGCCAGCAGTTTAGGGTGGACAGGAAGGGATCAGCCCCAGCATTTT CASSLGWTGRDQPQHF
TRBJ2-3 once TRBV10-3 TRBD1 TGTGCCATCAGTACGGGACAGGGGATGCCAGATACGCAGTATTTT CAISTGQGMPDTQYF
TRBJ1-4 - TRBV6-5 - TGTGCCAGCAGTTACTCGGGGGGGTTGGGAGAAAAACTGTTTTTT CASSYSGGLGEKLFF
TRBJ1-5 - TRBV27 - TGTGCCAGCAGTTGGATTGGGGGGGCCAGCAATCAGCCCCAGCATTTT CASSWIGGASNQPQHF
TRBJ2-7 once TRBV6-6 - TGTGCCAGCAGTACCGGGGGCGGGGGAGTCGAGCAGTACTTC CASSTGGGGVEQYF
TRBJ2-5 - TRBV7-8 - TGTGCCAGCAGCCGAGTCGGGGTAATTGAGACCCAGTACTTC CASSRVGVIETQYF
TRBJ1-3 - TRBV6-1 - TGTGCCAGCAGTGAATTTGCGGGAAACACCATATATTTT CASSEFAGNTIYF
TRBJ2-7 - TRBV5-1 - TGCGCCAGCAGCTTTAGCCTAGCGTACGAGCAGTACTTC CASSFSLAYEQYF
TRBJ1-2 - TRBV2 TRBD1 TGTGCCAGCACCGGGACAGTAGGGAACTATGGCTACACCTTC CASTGTVGNYGYTF
TRBJ1-2 - TRBV3-1/TRBV3-2 - TGTGCCAGCAGCCACTGGACAGAAGCTAACTATGGCTACACCTTC CASSHWTEANYGYTF
TRBJ2-7 few TRBV18 TRBD1 TGTGCCAGCTCACCAAGGGCCGGGCAGGGGGAAATGCAGTACTTC CASSPRAGQGEMQYF
TRBJ1-6 - TRBV5-1 - TGCGCCAGCAGCTTACAGCTCCCTAATTCACCCCTCCACTTT CASSLQLPNSPLHF
TRBJ1-4 - TRBV3-1/TRBV3-2 TRBD1 TGTGCCAGCAGCCAAGATCGGGACAGCGGGGGATGGGAAAAACTGTTTTTT CASSQDRDSGGWEKLFF
TRBJ1-2 once TRBV11-2 TRBD1 TGTGCCAGCAGCTTAGAGGGACAGAACGCTGGCTACACCTTC CASSLEGQNAGYTF
TRBJ2-3 - TRBV28 - TGTGCCAGCAGTGATCGGTCGACGCAGTATTTT CASSDRSTQYF
TRBJ2-7 - TRBV6-5 - TGTGCCAGCAGTTACTCGATTCACTATAACGAGCAGTACTTC CASSYSIHYNEQYF
TRBJ1-2 few TRBV2 TRBD1 TGTGCCAAAGAGGACAGGGTTTATGGCTACACCTTC CAKEDRVYGYTF
TRBJ1-1 - TRBV28 TRBD1 TGTGCCAGCAGTCGAAAGGGGGCCGCTTTCTTT CASSRKGAAFF
TRBJ2-3 - TRBV4-2 TRBD2 TGTGCCAGCAGCCTTCGCTGGCGGGAGGACGACACAGATACGCAGTATTTT CASSLRWREDDTDTQYF
TRBJ1-1 - TRBV18 TRBD1 TGTGCCAGCTCACCACGGACAGGTATGGACACTGAAGCTTTCTTT CASSPRTGMDTEAFF
TRBJ1-1 - TRBV18 - TGTGCCAGCTCACTCCGGGGGGTCCTGGAGAACACTGAAGCTTTCTTT CASSLRGVLENTEAFF
TRBJ1-2 - TRBV2 TRBD1 TGTGCCAGCAGATTCACAGGGGTTGGCTACACCTTC CASRFTGVGYTF
TRBJ2-3 once TRBV6-2/TRBV6-3 - TGTGCCAGCAGTCTAAACACAGATACGCAGTATTTT CASSLNTDTQYF
TRBJ1-2 - TRBV7-2 - TGTGCCAGCAGCAGCGCCTCCGGGACATCGGTTTCCGGAGGCTACACCTTC CASSSASGTSVSGGYTF